This T cell receptor beta chain came from a study of blood T cell repertoires in COVID-19. The wider study: From the United States, Italy and Spain came samples of acute and convalescent COVID-19. Sources were T cells, B-cell-depleted T cells, or PBMCs; the material itself was cDNA or gDNA.

CDR3 length: 16 residues. Original methodology: Reference gene primer amplification in the assay estimated nucleated cell counts. The protocol was immunoSEQ multiplex PCR, while the TCRdb copy is restricted to in-frame clones and leaves out a portion. D and trimming come from the DNA, and the V and J calls and clone size come from that table. The sample consists of fewer than 200,000 clones, roughly 80% of them appearing once. This chain links TRBV21-1 with TRBJ1-4; the table's D gene call, TRBD1, was not cross checked with the DNA. TRBV21-1 is recorded as a pseudogene. The sample was peripheral blood. This clonotype was obtained from an elderly woman with acute or convalescent COVID-19. The chain's CDR3 is CASRIPHRGPNEKLFF. Here the CDR3 DNA reads TGTGCCAGCAGGATCCCACACAGGGGACCTAATGAAAAACTGTTTTTT.